This passage covers 23 T cell receptor beta chains from one sample sequenced in a study of blood T cell repertoires in COVID-19. Repertoires were generated with immunoSEQ multiplex PCR, while TCRdb's copy carries only in-frame clones and drops some. The sample carries 150,000 to 200,000 clones, under 80% recorded once. The sample taken for sequencing was PBMCs or T cells enriched from blood (not recorded which). The receptors derive from a woman in her forties or fifties with acute COVID-19.

The chain carries TRBV12-5 and TRBJ1-1, with D perhaps TRBD1 (6 bases). The V and J ends lost 0 bases and 0 bases respectively, with 17 bases between them. CDR3 size: 18 residues. The germline V gene has CDR1 LGHNT and CDR2 FRNRAP. The CDR3 loop reads CASGLVPGLDSLNTEAFF. Written as DNA, the CDR3 is TGTGCTAGTGGTTTGGTTCCGGGTCTGGACAGTCTGAACACTGAAGCTTTCTTT.

The chain employs TRBV2 and TRBJ2-5, with D tentatively TRBD1 (7 bases). There are 14 residues in the CDR3. Between the trimmed V and J ends, which lost 6 bases and 1 base, there was a span of 12 bases. Germline V gene data show CDR1 as SNHLY and CDR2 as FYNNEI. As DNA, the CDR3 is TGTGCCAGCAGAGGGCAGGGGGGCCAAGAGACCCAGTACTTC. The encoded protein is CASRGQGGQETQYF.

The table lists this clone with a few counts. The chain carries TRBV6-5 and TRBJ1-4; D might be TRBD1 (5 bases). Trimming left V 4 bases short and J 8 bases short, with 17 bases between. Germline assignment: CDR1 MNHEY and CDR2 SVGAGI. This CDR3 comprises 15 residues. CDR3 sequence: CASSSPTQGGEKLFF. The CDR3 DNA reads TGTGCCAGCAGTTCCCCGACGCAGGGAGGGGAAAAACTGTTTTTT.

The V and J genes are TRBV5-5 and TRBJ1-2; 9 nucleotides align to TRBD1. V trimming: 0 bases; J trimming: 4 bases; junction bases outside the gene matches: 16. The germline V gene has CDR1 SGHKS and CDR2 YYEKEE (reference sequence). The CDR3 loop spans 19 amino acids. CDR3 bases: TGTGCCAGCAGCTTGGTGCCCTTAATCGGACAGGGGACTTCCTATGGCTACACCTTC. Translated, it gives CASSLVPLIGQGTSYGYTF.

The chain links TRBV7-9 to TRBJ2-5; D ambiguous. Trimming cost V 2 bases and J 3 bases, with 10 bases left between them. Looked up from germline, CDR1 is SEHNR and CDR2 is FQNEAQ (reference sequence). The CDR3 spans 14 residues. CDR3 in amino acids: CASSLPILKETQYF. CDR3 DNA sequence: TGTGCCAGCAGCTTACCGATACTAAAAGAGACCCAGTACTTC.

This clone was counted ten times or more. The chain employs TRBV9 and TRBJ1-3; possibly TRBD1 for D (6 bases). The CDR3 spans 14 residues. Germline V gives CDR1 SGDLS, CDR2 YYNGEE. Deletions cut 3 bases from V and 0 bases from J, with 7 bases between. The CDR3 protein is CASSEQGSGNTIYF. CDR3 DNA sequence: TGTGCCAGCAGCGAACAGGGCTCTGGAAACACCATATATTTT.

The rearrangement links TRBV28 to TRBJ2-1, with 8 bases lining up with TRBD1. Germline assignment: CDR1 MDHEN and CDR2 SYDVKM. The CDR3 contains 17 residues. Germline trimming cut 5 bases from V and 2 bases from J; bases unmatched to any gene: 11. The CDR3 bases are TGTGCCAGCAGTACCTCAGCCGACAGGGGACCCTACAATGAGCAGTTCTTC. Translation gives CASSTSADRGPYNEQFF. The whole variable domain, filled in from reference TRBV28 and TRBJ2-1, reads DVKVTQSSRYLVKRTGEKVFLECVQDMDHENMFWYRQDPGLGLRLIYFSYDVKMKEKGDIPEGYSVSREKKERFSLILESASTNQTSMYLCASSTSADRGPYNEQFFGPGTRLTVL.

This chain joins TRBV5-6 and TRBJ2-1, with 8 bases matching TRBD2. Germline V CDR1 and CDR2: SGHDT, YYEEEE. This CDR3 spans 15 amino acids. After removal of 2 bases from V and 0 bases from J, the junction contained 1 base not matched to a gene. The CDR3 loop reads CASSLSGSSYNEQFF. CDR3 nucleotides: TGTGCCAGCAGCTTAAGCGGGAGCTCCTACAATGAGCAGTTCTTC.

This clone was observed a few times. The chain joins TRBV7-2 to TRBJ2-5; 10 positions agree with TRBD2. CDR1 SGHTA and CDR2 FQGNSA come from the germline V gene. CDR3 size: 18 residues. Trimming took 1 base from V and 2 from J; bases not matched to a gene: 10. The CDR3 reads CASSLGPSGGRGQETQYF. CDR3 sequence (DNA): TGTGCCAGCAGCTTAGGGCCTAGCGGGGGAAGGGGGCAAGAGACCCAGTACTTC.

The chain has TRBV6-4 and TRBJ1-6; D is unclear. There are 13 residues in the CDR3. The V and J ends lost 3 bases and 9 bases respectively, with 9 bases between them. CDR1 is MRHNA, CDR2 SNTAGT, per germline. CDR3 sequence reads: CASSEMGGSPLHF. The DNA for the CDR3 is TGTGCCAGCAGTGAGATGGGAGGTTCACCCCTCCACTTT.

Comment on this clone: The junction differs from germline at one of its ends, possibly a read error. The V and J genes are TRBV7-7 and TRBJ2-6, with unresolved D. This CDR3 is 14 amino acids long. Germline V gives CDR1 SSHAT, CDR2 FNYEAQ (reference sequence). The CDR3 sequence: CASSQARGANVLTF. The CDR3 DNA is TGTGCTAGCAGCCAAGCACGAGGGGCCAACGTCCTGACTTTC.

A few counts support this clone. CDR3 DNA: TGTGCCAGCAGCTTAGGCAGGCTGGGCACAGATACGCAGTATTTT. This translates into CASSLGRLGTDTQYF. The chain links TRBV11-2 to TRBJ2-3; D gene ambiguous. Trimming shortened V by 1 base and J by 1 base, and 9 bases separated the two germline ends. This CDR3 has 15 amino acids. The germline V gene encodes CDR1 SGHAT and CDR2 FQNNGV. The variable domain in full, completed from reference TRBV11-2 and TRBJ2-3, reads EAGVAQSPRYKIIEKRQSVAFWCNPISGHATLYWYQQILGQGPKLLIQFQNNGVVDDSQLPKDRFSAERLKGVDSTLKIQPAKLEDSAVYLCASSLGRLGTDTQYFGPGTRLTVL.

The genes are TRBV14 and TRBJ2-3; D remains ambiguous. Germline CDR1 SGHDN, CDR2 FVKESK. CDR3 length: 17 residues. V lost 0 bases to trimming and J lost 3 bases, with 16 bases between them. The CDR3 bases are TGTGCCAGCAGCCAAGATATAGTCACTGTCGGTACAGATACGCAGTATTTT. Its translation: CASSQDIVTVGTDTQYF.

The chain combines TRBV19 with TRBJ1-4; perhaps TRBD1 as D (5 bases). Germline lookup yields CDR1 LNHDA and CDR2 SQIVND (reference sequence). The V end lost 3 bases, the J end lost 5 bases, and 10 bases lay between the germline ends. The CDR3 is 14 amino acids. As DNA, the CDR3 is TGTGCCAGTAGTATTTGGGGCCCGAATGAAAAACTGTTTTTT. This sequence encodes CASSIWGPNEKLFF.

The chain combines TRBV10-2 with TRBJ1-3; D is possibly TRBD1 (6 bases). V lost 7 bases to trimming and J lost 0 bases, with 16 bases between them. CDR1 and CDR2 from the germline V gene are WSHSY and SAAADI. CDR3 length: 16 residues. For the CDR3, the DNA is TGCGCCAGCATAGTTTCGGGACAAAGCTCTGGAAACACCATATATTTT. Encoded protein: CASIVSGQSSGNTIYF.

This clone came up once. The chain carries TRBV2 and TRBJ1-2; D is perhaps TRBD1 (5 bases). V shed 4 bases and J shed 6 bases, with 21 bases lying between them. There are 16 residues in the CDR3. Germline V CDR1 and CDR2: SNHLY, FYNNEI. Here the CDR3 DNA reads TGTGCCAGCAGTGGCTTAAGGCAGAGTGGGGCTGATGGCTACACCTTC. Translated: CASSGLRQSGADGYTF. Full variable domain (remainder filled in from reference TRBV2 and TRBJ1-2): EPEVTQTPSHQVTQMGQEVILRCVPISNHLYFYWYRQILGQKVEFLVSFYNNEISEKSEIFDDQFSVERPDGSNFTLKIRSTKLEDSAMYFCASSGLRQSGADGYTFGSGTRLTVV.

The chain recombines TRBV5-4 with TRBJ2-2, with D perhaps matching TRBD1 (8 bases). CDR3 length equals 18 residues. In germline, CDR1 is SGHNT, CDR2 YYREEE (reference sequence). The V end lost 4 bases, the J end lost 2 bases, and 21 bases lay between the germline ends. This CDR3 reads CASSPKRDRTFNTGELFF. As DNA, the CDR3 is TGTGCCAGCAGCCCTAAGCGGGACAGGACCTTTAACACCGGGGAGCTGTTTTTT.

The chain carries TRBV29-1 and TRBJ2-5; 7 bases map to TRBD1. The ends lost 8 bases at V and 2 bases at J; junction bases unmatched: 11. The CDR3 sequence is 14 residues long. CDR1 is SQVTM and CDR2 is ANQGSEA in the germline V gene. The DNA for the CDR3 is TGCAGCTCCAGCCGGGTGGGACAGCAAGAGACCCAGTACTTC. Translating it yields CSSSRVGQQETQYF.

The chain joins TRBV12-5 to TRBJ2-5; D not resolved. V was trimmed by 4 bases and J by 10 bases, leaving 13 bases between them. The CDR3 has 12 residues. Germline CDR1 reads LGHNT; CDR2 reads FRNRAP. CDR3 sequence (DNA): TGTGCTAGTGGTTGGAAAATCGGAGACCAGTACTTC. Amino acid sequence: CASGWKIGDQYF.

The V gene is TRBV11-1, the J gene TRBJ1-6, with TRBD1 matching over 8 bases. Germline lookup yields CDR1 SGHAT and CDR2 FQDESV (reference sequence). This CDR3 region has 16 residues. V lost 6 bases, J lost 9 bases, and 13 bases stayed unmatched. The CDR3 sequence is CASRSGGLVGISPLHF. DNA of the CDR3: TGTGCCAGCAGGTCAGGGGGCCTGGTTGGTATTTCACCCCTCCACTTT.

The genes are TRBV5-4 and TRBJ2-1; 10 nucleotides match TRBD2. Germline CDR1 reads SGHNT; CDR2 reads YYREEE (reference sequence). Trimming cost V 9 bases and J 9 bases; bases outside gene matches: 12. The CDR3 extends over 14 amino acids. The CDR3 sequence is CATKERGGEREQFF. CDR3 bases: TGTGCCACTAAAGAGCGGGGGGGAGAACGTGAGCAGTTCTTC.

The chain employs TRBV27 and TRBJ1-4; TRBD1 is a possible D gene (5 bases). The CDR3 length is 14 residues. V was clipped by 4 bases and J by 0 bases, with 6 bases between them. From germline, CDR1 is MNHEY and CDR2 SMNVEV (reference sequence). The CDR3 nucleotides read TGTGCCAGCAGTTCGACAGCAACTAATGAAAAACTGTTTTTT. Translating gives CASSSTATNEKLFF. Combining the CDR3 with reference TRBV27 and TRBJ1-4 gives the whole variable domain EAQVTQNPRYLITVTGKKLTVTCSQNMNHEYMSWYRQDPGLGLRQIYYSMNVEVTDKGDVPEGYKVSRKEKRNFPLILESPSPNQTSLYFCASSSTATNEKLFFGSGTQLSVL.

The V and J genes are TRBV27 and TRBJ2-7; D gene unclear. The CDR3 is 13 amino acids. V lost 3 bases to trimming and J lost 3 bases, with 9 bases between them. The germline V gene has CDR1 MNHEY and CDR2 SMNVEV (reference sequence). The CDR3 sequence is CASSLAADYEQYV. The CDR3 coding sequence is TGTGCCAGCAGTTTGGCGGCAGACTACGAGCAGTACGTC.